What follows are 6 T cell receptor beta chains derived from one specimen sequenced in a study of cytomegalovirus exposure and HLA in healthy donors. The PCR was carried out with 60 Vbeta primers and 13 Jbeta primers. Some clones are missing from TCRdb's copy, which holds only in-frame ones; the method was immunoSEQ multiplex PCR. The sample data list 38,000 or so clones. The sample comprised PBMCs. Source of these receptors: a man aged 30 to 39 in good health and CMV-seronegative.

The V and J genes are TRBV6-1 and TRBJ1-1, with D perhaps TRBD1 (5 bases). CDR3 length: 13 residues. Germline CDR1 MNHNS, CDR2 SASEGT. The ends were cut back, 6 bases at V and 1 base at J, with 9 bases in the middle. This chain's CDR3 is CASRIQENTEAFF. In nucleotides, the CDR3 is TGTGCCAGCAGGATACAGGAGAACACTGAAGCTTTCTTT.

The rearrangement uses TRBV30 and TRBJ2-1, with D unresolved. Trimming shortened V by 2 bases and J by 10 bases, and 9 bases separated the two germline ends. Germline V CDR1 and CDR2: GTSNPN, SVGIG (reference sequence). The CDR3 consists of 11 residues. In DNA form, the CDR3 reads TGTGCCTGGAGTTTTCCACGGGAGCAGTTCTTC. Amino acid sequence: CAWSFPREQFF.

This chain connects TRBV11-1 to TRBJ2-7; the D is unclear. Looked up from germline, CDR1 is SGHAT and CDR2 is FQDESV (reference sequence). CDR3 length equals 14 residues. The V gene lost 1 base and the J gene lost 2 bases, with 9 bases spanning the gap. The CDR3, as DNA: TGTGCCAGCAGCTTAGGGTATCAGACCTACGAGCAGTACTTC. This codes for CASSLGYQTYEQYF.

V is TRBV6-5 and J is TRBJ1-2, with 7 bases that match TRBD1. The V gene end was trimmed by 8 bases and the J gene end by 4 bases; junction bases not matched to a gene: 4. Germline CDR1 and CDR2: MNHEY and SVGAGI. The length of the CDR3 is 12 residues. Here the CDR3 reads CASGDRVYGYTF. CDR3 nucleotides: TGTGCCAGCGGTGACAGGGTCTATGGCTACACCTTC.

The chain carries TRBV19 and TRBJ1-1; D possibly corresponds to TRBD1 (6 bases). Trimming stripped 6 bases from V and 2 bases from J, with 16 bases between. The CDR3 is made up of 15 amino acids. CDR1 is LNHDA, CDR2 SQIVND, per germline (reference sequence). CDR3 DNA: TGTGCCAGTAGGTTGAACAGGGAGCAAAACACTGAAGCTTTCTTT. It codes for CASRLNREQNTEAFF.

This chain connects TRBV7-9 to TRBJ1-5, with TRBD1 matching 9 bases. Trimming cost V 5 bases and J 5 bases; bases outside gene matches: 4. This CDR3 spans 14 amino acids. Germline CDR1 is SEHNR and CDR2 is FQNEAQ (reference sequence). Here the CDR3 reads CASSPDRGDQPQHF. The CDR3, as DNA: TGTGCCAGCAGCCCGGACAGGGGCGATCAGCCCCAGCATTTT.